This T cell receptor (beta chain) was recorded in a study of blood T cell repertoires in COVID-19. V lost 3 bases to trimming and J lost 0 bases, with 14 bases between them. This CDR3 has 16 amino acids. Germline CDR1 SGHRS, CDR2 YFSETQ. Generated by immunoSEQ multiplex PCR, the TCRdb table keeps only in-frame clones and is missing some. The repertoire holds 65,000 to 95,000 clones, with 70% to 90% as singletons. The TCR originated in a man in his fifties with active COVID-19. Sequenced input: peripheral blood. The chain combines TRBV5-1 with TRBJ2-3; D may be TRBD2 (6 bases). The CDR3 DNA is TGCGCCAGCAGCTGGGCCGGGACTCCTAGCACAGATACGCAGTATTTT. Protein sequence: CASSWAGTPSTDTQYF.